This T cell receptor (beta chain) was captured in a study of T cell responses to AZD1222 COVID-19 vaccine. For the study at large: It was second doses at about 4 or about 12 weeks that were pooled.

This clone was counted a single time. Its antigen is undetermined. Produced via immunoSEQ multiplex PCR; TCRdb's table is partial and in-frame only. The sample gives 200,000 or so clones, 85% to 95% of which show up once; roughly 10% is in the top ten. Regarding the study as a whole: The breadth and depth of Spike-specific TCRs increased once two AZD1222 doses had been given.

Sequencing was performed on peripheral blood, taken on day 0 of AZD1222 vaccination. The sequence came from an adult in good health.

In nucleotides, the CDR3 is TGTGCCAGCAGTTACGGGCTTGGTAACGAGCAGTACTTC. Residues: CASSYGLGNEQYF. J is TRBJ2-7 and V is TRBV27; no firm D call. Germline CDR1 MNHEY, CDR2 SMNVEV (reference sequence). Trimming shortened V by 4 bases and J by 5 bases, and 12 bases separated the two germline ends. This CDR3 spans 13 amino acids.